The 7 T cell receptor beta chains below were found in one sample sequenced in a study of T cells in Graves' hyperthyroidism and ophthalmopathy. The investigators amplified TCR beta CDR3 regions from RNA transcripts. HTBI primers were employed in a first-round RT-PCR of the TCR CDR3. MiXCR was run by TCRdb on the multiplex PCR reads, yielding one entry per CDR3 protein. In the table there are about 640,000 distinct CDR3 sequences, about 20% of which are singletons. Sample: blood. All receptors come from a young man with Graves' ophthalmopathy.

Worth noting for this clonotype: At one end the junction does not follow the germline gene, possibly because of a read error. The chain employs TRBV7-8 and TRBJ2-1; D is perhaps TRBD2 (5 bases). The CDR3 consists of 13 residues. The germline V gene encodes CDR1 SGHVS and CDR2 FQNEAQ. The CDR3: CASSLALWNEQFF. DNA of the CDR3: TGTGCCAGCAGCCTAGCCCTTTGGAATGAGCAGTTCTTC. Full variable domain (rest looked up from reference TRBV7-8 and TRBJ2-1): GAGVSQSPRYKVAKRGQDVALRCDPISGHVSLFWYQQALGQGPEFLTYFQNEAQLDKSGLPSDRFFAERPEGSVSTLKIQRTQQEDSAVYLCASSLALWNEQFFGPGTRLTVL.

This clonotype was observed a handful of times. The chain uses TRBV27 and TRBJ1-5; 8 positions agree with TRBD1. V trimming: 8 bases; J trimming: 1 base; junction bases outside the gene matches: 4. Germline lookup yields CDR1 MNHEY and CDR2 SMNVEV (reference sequence). The length of the CDR3 is 14 residues. CDR3 region: CASGRGQSNQPQHF. The CDR3, as DNA: TGTGCCAGCGGCAGGGGGCAAAGCAATCAGCCCCAGCATTTT.

This clonotype was seen repeatedly, ten times or more. The chain combines TRBV5-1 with TRBJ2-7, with D perhaps matching TRBD1 (5 bases). V lost 5 bases to trimming and J lost 4 bases, with 16 bases between them. Germline-derived CDR1 and CDR2 are SGHRS and YFSETQ. The CDR3 runs to 14 residues. CDR3 region: CASRPGGAGYEQYF. In nucleotides, the CDR3 is TGCGCCAGCAGACCGGGTGGGGCTGGATACGAGCAGTACTTC.

This clonotype has a handful of counts. The chain uses TRBV2 and TRBJ1-1; D is unresolved. CDR3 length: 11 residues. Trimming took off 6 bases at V and 5 bases at J, with 7 bases between the two ends. Germline V gene lookup returns CDR1 SNHLY and CDR2 FYNNEI. CDR3 residues: CASRAYTEAFF. The CDR3 region has the DNA TGTGCCAGCAGGGCGTATACTGAAGCTTTCTTT.

This clonotype came up a few times. The chain employs TRBV29-1 and TRBJ2-1; 11 bases fit TRBD1. Germline loops: CDR1 SQVTM, CDR2 ANQGSEA. The CDR3 has 14 residues. Germline trimming cut 4 bases from V and 3 bases from J; bases unmatched to any gene: 2. CDR3 region: CSVAGTGGYNEQFF. The CDR3 nucleotides are TGCAGCGTTGCCGGGACAGGGGGCTACAATGAGCAGTTCTTC.

This clonotype was recorded a few times. This chain connects TRBV9 to TRBJ1-3; 7 bases fit TRBD1. Germline V lookup: CDR1 SGDLS, CDR2 YYNGEE. Losses at the gene ends were 0 bases for V and 0 bases for J; bases not matched to a gene: 0. The CDR3 covers 15 residues. The CDR3 nucleotides read TGTGCCAGCAGCGTAGGGACAGGCTCTGGAAACACCATATATTTT. This sequence encodes CASSVGTGSGNTIYF.

This clonotype occurred many times. J is TRBJ2-7 and V is TRBV5-1; D gene uncertain. The germline V gene has CDR1 SGHRS and CDR2 YFSETQ. The CDR3 is 11 amino acids. The V end lost 4 bases, the J end lost 7 bases, and 9 bases lay between the germline ends. In DNA form, the CDR3 reads TGCGCCAGCAGCAGTCTTGGAGAGCAGTACTTC. Amino acid sequence: CASSSLGEQYF.